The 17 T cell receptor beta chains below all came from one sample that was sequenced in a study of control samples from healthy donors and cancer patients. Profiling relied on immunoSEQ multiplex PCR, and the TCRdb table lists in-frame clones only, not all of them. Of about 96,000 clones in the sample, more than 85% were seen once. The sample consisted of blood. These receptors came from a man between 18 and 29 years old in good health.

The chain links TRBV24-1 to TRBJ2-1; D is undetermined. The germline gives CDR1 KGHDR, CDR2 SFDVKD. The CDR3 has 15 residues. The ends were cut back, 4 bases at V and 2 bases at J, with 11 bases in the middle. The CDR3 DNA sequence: TGTGCCACCAGTGAAAGGAAATCAGCCTACAATGAGCAGTTCTTC. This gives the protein CATSERKSAYNEQFF.

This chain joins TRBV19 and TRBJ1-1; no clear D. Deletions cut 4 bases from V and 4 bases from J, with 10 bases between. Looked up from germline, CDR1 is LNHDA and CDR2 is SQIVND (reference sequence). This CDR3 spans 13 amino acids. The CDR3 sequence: CASSTAPSTEAFF. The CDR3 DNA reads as TGTGCCAGTAGTACCGCCCCGAGCACTGAAGCTTTCTTT. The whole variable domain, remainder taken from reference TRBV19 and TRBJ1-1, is DGGITQSPKYLFRKEGQNVTLSCEQNLNHDAMYWYRQDPGQGLRLIYYSQIVNDFQKGDIAEGYSVSREKKESFPLTVTSAQKNPTAFYLCASSTAPSTEAFFGQGTRLTVV.

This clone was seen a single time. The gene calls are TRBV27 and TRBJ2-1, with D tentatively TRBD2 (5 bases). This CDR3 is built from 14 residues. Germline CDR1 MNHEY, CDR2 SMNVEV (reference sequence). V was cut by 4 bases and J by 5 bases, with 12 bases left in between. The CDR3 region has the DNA TGTGCCAGCAGTTCCTTGACTATAAACAATGAGCAGTTCTTC. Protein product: CASSSLTINNEQFF.

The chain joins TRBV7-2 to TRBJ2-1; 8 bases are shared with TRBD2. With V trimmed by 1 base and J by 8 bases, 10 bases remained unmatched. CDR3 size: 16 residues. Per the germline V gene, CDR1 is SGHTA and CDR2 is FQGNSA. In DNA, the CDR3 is TGTGCCAGCAGCTTAGTGGGACTAGGCAGGGGATATGAGCAGTTCTTC. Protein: CASSLVGLGRGYEQFF.

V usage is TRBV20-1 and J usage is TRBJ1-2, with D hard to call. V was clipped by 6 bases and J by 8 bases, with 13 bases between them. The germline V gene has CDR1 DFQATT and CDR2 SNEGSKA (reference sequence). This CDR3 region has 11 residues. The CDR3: CSAPQGSGYTF. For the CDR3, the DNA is TGCAGTGCCCCACAAGGGTCCGGCTACACCTTC.

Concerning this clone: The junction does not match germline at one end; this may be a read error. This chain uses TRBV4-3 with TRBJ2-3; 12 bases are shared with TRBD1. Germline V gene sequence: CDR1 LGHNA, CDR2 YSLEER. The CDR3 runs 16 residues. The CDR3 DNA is TGCGCCGGCAGCCAAGATGGGGACAGGGGGCGGGATACGCAGTATTTT. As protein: CAGSQDGDRGRDTQYF.

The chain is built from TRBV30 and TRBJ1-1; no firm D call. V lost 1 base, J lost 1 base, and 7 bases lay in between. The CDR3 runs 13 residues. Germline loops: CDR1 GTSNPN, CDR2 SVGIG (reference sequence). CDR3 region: CAWSGRGNTEAFF. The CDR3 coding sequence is TGTGCCTGGAGTGGACGGGGGAACACTGAAGCTTTCTTT.

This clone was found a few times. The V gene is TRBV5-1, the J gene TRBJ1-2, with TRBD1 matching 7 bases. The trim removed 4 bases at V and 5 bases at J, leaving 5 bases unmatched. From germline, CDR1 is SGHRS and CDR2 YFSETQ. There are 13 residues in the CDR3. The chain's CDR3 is CASSQTGAYGYTF. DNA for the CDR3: TGCGCCAGCAGCCAAACAGGGGCTTATGGCTACACCTTC.

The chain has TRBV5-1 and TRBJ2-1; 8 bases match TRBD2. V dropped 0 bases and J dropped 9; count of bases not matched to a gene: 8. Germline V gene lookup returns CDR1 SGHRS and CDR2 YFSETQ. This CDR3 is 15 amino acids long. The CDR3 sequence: CASSLGQREPGEQFF. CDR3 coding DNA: TGCGCCAGCAGCTTGGGCCAGCGGGAGCCAGGTGAGCAGTTCTTC.

The CDR3: CASSRVGGEQFF. The CDR3 nucleotides read TGTGCCAGCAGTCGTGTCGGGGGTGAGCAGTTCTTC. This chain connects TRBV27 to TRBJ2-1; TRBD2 might be the D (6 bases). The CDR3 is made up of 12 amino acids. Trimming took off 5 bases at V and 9 bases at J, with 11 bases between the two ends. Germline V lookup: CDR1 MNHEY, CDR2 SMNVEV (reference sequence).

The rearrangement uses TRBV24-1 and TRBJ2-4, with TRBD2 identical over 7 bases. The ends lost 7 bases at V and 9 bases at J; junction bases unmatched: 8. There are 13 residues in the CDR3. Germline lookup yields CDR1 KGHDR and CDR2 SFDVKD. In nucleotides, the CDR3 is TGTGCCACCAGAAAGGGACCGGGGGGCATTCAGTACTTC. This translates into CATRKGPGGIQYF.

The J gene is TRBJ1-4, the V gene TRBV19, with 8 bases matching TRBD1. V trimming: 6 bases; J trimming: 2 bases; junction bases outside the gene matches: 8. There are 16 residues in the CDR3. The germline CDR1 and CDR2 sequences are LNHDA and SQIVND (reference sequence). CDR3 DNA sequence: TGTGCCAGTAGGGGTACAGGGGGTATGACTAATGAAAAACTGTTTTTT. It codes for CASRGTGGMTNEKLFF.

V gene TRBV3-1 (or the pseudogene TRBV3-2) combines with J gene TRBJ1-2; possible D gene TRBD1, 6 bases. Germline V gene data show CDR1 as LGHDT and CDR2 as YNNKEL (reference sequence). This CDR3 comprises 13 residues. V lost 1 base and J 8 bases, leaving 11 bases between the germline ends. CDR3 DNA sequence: TGTGCCAGCAGCCAAGTCAAGGGACAAGGCTACACCTTC. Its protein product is CASSQVKGQGYTF.

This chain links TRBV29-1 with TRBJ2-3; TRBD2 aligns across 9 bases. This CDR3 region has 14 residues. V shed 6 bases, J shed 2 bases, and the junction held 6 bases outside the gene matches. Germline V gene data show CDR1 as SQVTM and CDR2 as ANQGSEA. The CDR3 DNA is TGCAGCGTGGATTTAGCGGGGGACACAGATACGCAGTATTTT. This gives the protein CSVDLAGDTDTQYF.

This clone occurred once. CDR3 sequence: CASMAGLSTEAFF. CDR3 sequence (DNA): TGTGCCAGCATGGCAGGGCTGAGCACTGAAGCTTTCTTT. The V call is TRBV6-5, the J call TRBJ1-1; maybe TRBD1 (5 bases). The CDR3 spans 13 residues. V was cut by 7 bases and J by 4 bases, with 13 bases left in between. CDR1 MNHEY and CDR2 SVGAGI come from the germline V gene.

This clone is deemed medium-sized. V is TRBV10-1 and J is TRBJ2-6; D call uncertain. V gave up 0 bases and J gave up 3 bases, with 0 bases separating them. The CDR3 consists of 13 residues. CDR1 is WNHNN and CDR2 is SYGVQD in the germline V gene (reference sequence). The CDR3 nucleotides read TGCGCCAGCAGTGAGTCTGGGGCCAACGTCCTGACTTTC. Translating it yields CASSESGANVLTF.

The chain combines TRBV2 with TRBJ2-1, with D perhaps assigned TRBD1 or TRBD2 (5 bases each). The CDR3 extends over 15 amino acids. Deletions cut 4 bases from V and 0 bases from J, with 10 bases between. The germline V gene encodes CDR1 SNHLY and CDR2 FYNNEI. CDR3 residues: CASSVWGSSYNEQFF. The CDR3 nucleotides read TGTGCCAGCAGTGTCTGGGGGAGCTCCTACAATGAGCAGTTCTTC.